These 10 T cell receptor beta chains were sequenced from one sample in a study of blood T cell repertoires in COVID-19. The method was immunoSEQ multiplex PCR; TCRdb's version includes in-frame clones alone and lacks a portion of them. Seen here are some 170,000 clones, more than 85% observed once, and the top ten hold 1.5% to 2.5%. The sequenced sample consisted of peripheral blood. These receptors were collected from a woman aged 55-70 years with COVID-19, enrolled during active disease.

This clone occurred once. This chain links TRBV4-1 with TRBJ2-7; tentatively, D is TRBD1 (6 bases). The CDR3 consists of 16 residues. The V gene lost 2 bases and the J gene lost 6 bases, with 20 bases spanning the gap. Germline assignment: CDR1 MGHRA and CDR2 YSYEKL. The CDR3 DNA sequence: TGCGCCAGCAGCCAATCCACGCGCAGGGGAAATAGCGAGCAGTACTTC. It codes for CASSQSTRRGNSEQYF.

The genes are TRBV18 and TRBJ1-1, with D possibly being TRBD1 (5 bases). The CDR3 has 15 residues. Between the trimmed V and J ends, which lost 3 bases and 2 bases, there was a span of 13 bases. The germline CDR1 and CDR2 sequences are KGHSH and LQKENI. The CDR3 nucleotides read TGTGCCAGCTCACCTAGGACATCTCCAAACACTGAAGCTTTCTTT. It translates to CASSPRTSPNTEAFF.

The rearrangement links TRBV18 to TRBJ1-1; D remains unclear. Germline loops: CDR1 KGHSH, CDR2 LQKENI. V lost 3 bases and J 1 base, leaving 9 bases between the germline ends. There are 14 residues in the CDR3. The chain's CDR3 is CASSPDQANTEAFF. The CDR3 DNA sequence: TGTGCCAGCTCACCTGATCAGGCGAACACTGAAGCTTTCTTT.

CDR3 amino acids: CSASTGTGGNEQYF. The DNA of the CDR3 is TGCAGTGCTAGTACTGGGACAGGGGGCAACGAGCAGTACTTC. The rearrangement joins TRBV20-1 to TRBJ2-7; 12 positions agree with TRBD1. V lost 3 bases and J lost 5; bases outside the gene matches: 5. Germline CDR1 and CDR2: DFQATT and SNEGSKA (reference sequence). CDR3 length equals 14 residues.

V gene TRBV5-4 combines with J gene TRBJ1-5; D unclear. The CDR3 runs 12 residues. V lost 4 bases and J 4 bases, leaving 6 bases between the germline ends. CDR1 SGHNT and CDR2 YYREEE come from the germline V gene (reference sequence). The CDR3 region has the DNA TGTGCCAGCAGCCCAAAAAATCAGCCCCAGCATTTT. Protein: CASSPKNQPQHF.

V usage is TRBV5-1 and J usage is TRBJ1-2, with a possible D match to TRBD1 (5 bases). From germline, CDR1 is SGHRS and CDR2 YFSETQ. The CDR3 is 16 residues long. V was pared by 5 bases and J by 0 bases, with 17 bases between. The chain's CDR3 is CASSIDSRSANYGYTF. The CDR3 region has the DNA TGCGCCAGCAGTATAGACAGCCGCTCGGCTAACTATGGCTACACCTTC.

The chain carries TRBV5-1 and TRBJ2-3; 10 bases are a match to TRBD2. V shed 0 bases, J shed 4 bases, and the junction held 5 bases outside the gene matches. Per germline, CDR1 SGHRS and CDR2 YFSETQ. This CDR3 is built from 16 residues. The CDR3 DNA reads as TGCGCCAGCAGCTTGGACAGCGGGGGGGCGGCAGATACGCAGTATTTT. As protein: CASSLDSGGAADTQYF.

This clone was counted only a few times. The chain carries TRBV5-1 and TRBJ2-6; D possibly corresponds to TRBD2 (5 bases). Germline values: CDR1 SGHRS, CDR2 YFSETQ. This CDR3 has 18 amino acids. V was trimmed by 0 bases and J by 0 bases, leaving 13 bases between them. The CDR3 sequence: CASSLAGVSTSGANVLTF. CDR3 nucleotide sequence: TGCGCCAGCAGCTTGGCCGGGGTTAGTACCTCTGGGGCCAACGTCCTGACTTTC.

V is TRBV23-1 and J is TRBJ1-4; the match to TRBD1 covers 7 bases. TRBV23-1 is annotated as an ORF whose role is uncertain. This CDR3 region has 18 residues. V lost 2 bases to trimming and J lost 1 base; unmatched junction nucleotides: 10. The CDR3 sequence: CASSQADSGQVTNEKLFF. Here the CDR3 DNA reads TGCGCCAGCAGTCAAGCCGACTCCGGACAGGTAACTAATGAAAAACTGTTTTTT.

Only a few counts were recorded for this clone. CDR3 amino acids: CASSVYGQTYNEQFF. Here the CDR3 DNA reads TGTGCCAGCAGCGTATATGGACAGACCTACAATGAGCAGTTCTTC. The chain couples TRBV9 to TRBJ2-1, with D perhaps matching TRBD1 (6 bases). Trimming removed 1 base from V and 2 bases from J, with 10 bases in between. The CDR3 is made up of 15 amino acids. CDR1 and CDR2 from the germline V gene are SGDLS and YYNGEE.